This section outlines one T cell receptor (beta chain) sequence together with its context. Germline values: CDR1 GTSNPN, CDR2 SVGIG (reference sequence). CDR3 length: 11 residues. With 0 bases removed from V and 13 bases from J, the gap between germline ends came to 10 bases. This sample was included in a study of T cell changes during pregnancy in multiple sclerosis. TCRdb's copy holds only in-frame clones and misses some; the assay was immunoSEQ multiplex PCR. Of some 70,000 clones detected, more than 85% appear once; the ten largest clones hold about 2%. This sample comprised peripheral blood, obtained in the first trimester of pregnancy. This TCR derives from a female donor with multiple sclerosis, enrolled in a pregnancy study. The chain employs TRBV30 and TRBJ2-1; D remains ambiguous. The CDR3 region is CAWSVPGNQFF. The CDR3, as DNA: TGTGCCTGGAGTGTTCCAGGAAACCAGTTCTTC.